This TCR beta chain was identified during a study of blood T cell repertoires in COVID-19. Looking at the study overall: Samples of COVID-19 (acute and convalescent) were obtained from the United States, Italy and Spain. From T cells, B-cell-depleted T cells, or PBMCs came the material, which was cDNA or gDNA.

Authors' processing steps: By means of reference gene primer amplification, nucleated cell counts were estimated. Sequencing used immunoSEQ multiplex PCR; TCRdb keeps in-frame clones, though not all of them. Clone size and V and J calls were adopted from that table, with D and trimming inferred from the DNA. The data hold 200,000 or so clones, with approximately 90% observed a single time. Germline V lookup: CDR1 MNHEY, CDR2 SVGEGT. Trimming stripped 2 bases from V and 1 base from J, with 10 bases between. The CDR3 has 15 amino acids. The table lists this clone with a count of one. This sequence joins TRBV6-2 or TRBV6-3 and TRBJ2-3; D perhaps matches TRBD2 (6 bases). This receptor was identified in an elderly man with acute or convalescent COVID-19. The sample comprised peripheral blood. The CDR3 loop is CASSYGTSRTDTQYF. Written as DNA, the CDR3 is TGTGCCAGCAGTTACGGAACTAGCCGCACAGATACGCAGTATTTT.